Reported below is one T cell receptor beta chain. Its antigen is currently unknown. Researchers amplified the TCR beta CDR3 regions from RNA transcripts. First-round RT-PCR targeting the TCR CDR3 was performed with the HTBI primer set. TCRdb re-called the multiplex PCR reads with MiXCR, one entry per CDR3 protein. The profile shows more than 500,000 distinct CDR3 sequences, more than 45% of them singletons. This entry belongs to a study of T cells in Graves' hyperthyroidism and ophthalmopathy. Study-wide findings and caveats: Blood also showed most of the thyroid clonotypes that were expanded above 0.001. A model of 13 V-J features distinguished ophthalmopathy from stable hyperthyroidism. Prediction of ophthalmopathy progression came a median 6.5 months pre-onset.

Germline lookup yields CDR1 SGHTA and CDR2 FQGNSA. Trimming pared 4 bases from V and 1 base from J, leaving 10 bases between. The CDR3 spans 15 residues. This receptor was identified in an adult woman with Graves' disease, either hyperthyroidism or ophthalmopathy (not recorded which). Sequencing was carried out using peripheral blood or thyroid tissue (not recorded which). The genes are TRBV7-2 and TRBJ2-2; a possible D gene is TRBD2 (6 bases). The CDR3 coding sequence is TGTGCCAGCAGCTACCGAGCGGGGAACACCGGGGAGCTGTTTTTT. This translates into CASSYRAGNTGELFF.